This record looks at one T cell receptor (beta chain) sequence and its context. This clone has just one count. What this receptor recognizes is not known. One base away there is no much larger clone; base qualities are not given. The protocol used for the library was the immunoSEQ multiplex PCR assay. The multiplex PCR relied on a mix of 60 forward primers for TCR Vbeta segments and 13 reverse primers for TCR Jbeta segments. Amplification of the CDR3 region of rearranged TCR beta genes was performed with a multiplex PCR assay on genomic DNA. The amplified TCR beta libraries were sequenced on the Illumina HiSeq System as 87-base-pair reads. Per the original workflow: A later analysis counted about 80 million unique TCR beta chains across the 666 repertoires, and around 9.9 million of these chains were shared by at least two donors. A nearest-neighbor algorithm error-corrected the raw reads and collapsed the reads into unique sequences, merging closely related sequences to remove PCR and sequencing errors. To assign V, D and J gene segments, CDR3 sequences were aligned to IMGT reference sequences. For a sequence to be retained, a match of at least six nucleotides to both a V gene segment and a J gene segment was required. Rearrangements were called productive when the CDR3 lacked stop codons and stayed in frame with V and J; all others were non-productive. Following IMGT convention, CDR3 was defined as the stretch from the second conserved V-encoded cysteine to the conserved J-encoded phenylalanine. Sequences without an unambiguous match to a single V gene segment were excluded from the earlier analysis of several hundred of the donors. In an earlier analysis of several hundred of the donors, V segments were called functional above 56.7% productive rearrangements and were called segregating when the between-donor standard deviation exceeded 5%. A statistical classification framework was built for diagnosing cytomegalovirus status from the catalog of TCR beta chain sequences. A later analysis assigned V and J genes by comparing TCR nucleotide sequences with IMGT/GENE-DB human TR gene sequences. A later analysis assigned CDR3 sequences and most-parsimonious VDJ recombination scenarios with the TCRdist pipeline. In a later analysis, each TCR beta chain was defined by its CDR3 amino acid sequence together with its V-gene family, and reads lacking a unique V-gene family were excluded. To address suspected cross-contamination and a sequencing artifact, a later analysis removed approximately 600 highly shared, low-generation-probability nucleotide sequences. In a later analysis, a clonal expansion index was calculated for each public chain from normalized within-repertoire ranks of inferred template counts. Generation probabilities in a later analysis came from a VDJ recombination model fitted to out-of-frame rearrangements, and those results were checked against IGoR. Hypergeometric tests were used in a later analysis to score TCR-TCR, TCR-HLA and TCR-CMV co-occurrence, with a repertoire-size bias correction applied to the TCR pairs. A later analysis estimated false discovery rates by permuting HLA or CMV assignments 20 times. A later analysis grouped co-occurring TCRs with DBSCAN, adding TCRdist sequence similarity when clustering within HLA-allele-positive subsets. Co-occurrence clustering excluded repertoires with fewer than 30,000 or more than 120,000 public chains, plus five with anomalous nucleotide sharing. TCRdb obtained this table from immuneACCESS and retained in-frame rearrangements with V and J assigned. These tables miss some clones; where compared with another copy, unresolved V genes account for less than half of the shortfall, and the remainder is unexplained. From that table come the V and J calls and clone size; the DNA was used to work out D and trimming. A total of over 150,000 clones appear in this sample, about 80% of them only once. The top ten constitute roughly 1.3% of the sample.

CDR1 and CDR2, per the germline V gene, are SGHTA and FQGNSA. At the junction V is shortened by 1 base and J by 1 base, with 8 bases in between. The CDR3 covers 14 residues, taking in both the cysteine and the phenylalanine. Only the CDR3 DNA stays, 42 bases, in frame from base 1. This sample stems from a study of cytomegalovirus exposure and HLA in healthy donors (TCRdb year 2017). Concerning the study at large: An earlier analysis of approximately 600 of the donors reported approximately 300 Gb of sequence data and around 120 million unique TCR beta sequences from about 179 million T cells. The number of donors typed differed by locus, with about 629-640 for A, B, C, DRB1 and DQB1, more than 500 for DQA1, over 600 for DPA1, and some 440 for DPB1. A separate validation cohort of roughly 110 different subjects was used in addition to the 666-subject first cohort. The T cell repertoires of some 700 subjects were profiled by immunosequencing and related to cytomegalovirus serostatus. Both class I and class II loci were covered by HLA typing, at four-digit resolution. Donor age, sex, ethnicity and CMV serostatus were collected together with the repertoire data. All discovery cohort repertoires had been generated using a single sequencing platform. Rather than drawing on any new phenotypic data, the later analysis identified candidate immune exposures from TCR beta sequences and the way those sequences occurred across donors. The aim of the study was to test whether cataloging public T cell receptors could identify signatures of past pathogen exposure. Roughly 310 gigabases of sequencing data and tens of millions of unique TCR sequences were included in an early release covering 550 to 800 HLA-typed donors. To decide whether each TCR beta V gene segment behaved as functional or pseudogenic, an earlier analysis of fewer than 750 of the donors relied on high-throughput TCR beta sequencing. The genetic ancestry cluster associated with self-reported Caucasian donors included roughly four fifths of the 300 to 400 genotyped donors. To predict cytomegalovirus infection status, the study brought together high-throughput TCR immunosequencing, statistical association of individual TCRs with disease status, and machine learning. Roughly five DR-DQ haplotypes were treated as single units for association and clustering because of strong linkage in the cohort. To study patterns of TCR occurrence, a later analysis re-analyzed previously published TCR beta repertoires from more than 550 donors and added high-resolution HLA genotyping. Genome-wide SNP genotypes for about 55% of the roughly 670 donors were used in a later genetic analysis, which treated that subset as a discovery cohort. On average, roughly 250,000 unique TCR beta nucleotide sequences were sequenced per donor among 398 genotyped donors of the cohort, with about 19% of those sequences being non-productive. Overall results and qualifications from the work: The classifier was reported to diagnose cytomegalovirus status with high specificity and sensitivity in both the original cohort and the validation cohort. According to a later genetic analysis, donors in an Asian-associated ancestry cluster had fewer N-insertions in productive TCRs than the approximately 700-donor mean. Assigning TCR associations to individual alleles was difficult when HLA alleles, especially DR and DQ, strongly co-occurred. Most TCR sequences were observed very rarely across donors, whereas some public TCRs were present in many individuals. A total of 164 TCR beta chains were listed by the study as associated with cytomegalovirus. In vitro tests confirmed that a few of the cytomegalovirus-associated TCR beta chains recognize cytomegalovirus antigens. A group of highly shared sequence variants was considered likely to be a technical artifact of the sequencing pipeline. In a later analysis, the rate of TCR association differed among HLA loci, with DRB1 alleles having the most associated TCRs and HLA-C alleles having the fewest. CMV serostatus was the only immune exposure information available for the cohort. HLA typing was unavailable for some donors at each locus, so association tests used only the typed subset. A later genetic analysis associated a missense DCLRE1C variant with V-gene and J-gene trimming of TCR beta chains, and an independent cohort replicated the association. Linkage disequilibrium might explain the correlated functional status among segregating V segments, but an unknown experimental factor could not be ruled out. It was suggested by the authors that the approach could potentially be generalized to other disease states and immunological phenotypes. Several of the top co-occurrence clusters appeared to be linked to parvovirus B19, influenza, CMV and Epstein-Barr virus, according to a later analysis. In a later analysis, around 15,000 TCR beta sequences were associated with specific HLA alleles at a false discovery rate of 0.05. Because counts were too low, under 20 rarely observed V segments, including chromosome 9 orphons, were left out of the earlier analysis of 500 to 750 of the donors. In this cohort, only TCR beta chains were sequenced, and detectable features were limited by the absence of alpha or paired-chain data. The 87-base-pair reads could not distinguish some IMGT-functional V segments, including TRBV6-2 and TRBV6-3, so those segments were excluded. A further reported finding was that TCR beta sequences accurately predicted the HLA-A and HLA-B alleles for most subjects in the first cohort. The presence/absence analyses assumed that sequencing depth was roughly uniform across donors, and that assumption may not be true. Most CMV-associated TCR beta chains appeared to be HLA-restricted in a later analysis, and the HLA associations seemed to be driven largely by CMV exposure. An earlier analysis of around 540 of the donors showed that most TCR beta V segments appeared in productive rearrangements either about 87% or about 30% of the time, which broadly matched IMGT annotations. In a later analysis, HLA-associated TCR beta chains were found to be more clonally expanded and to have lower generation probabilities than equally common non-associated chains.

The cohort was made up of around 720 healthy bone marrow donors. All cohort members were sampled while nominally healthy, although unrecorded immune exposures were likely present. The donor tested CMV seronegative and was one of the 352 seronegative cohort members. A peripheral blood sample was provided by each donor, and peripheral blood mononuclear cells were used for TCR beta sequencing. The Qiagen DNeasy Blood Extraction Kit was used to extract genomic DNA from the blood cell samples. The clonotype comes from a woman in her 50s in good health and CMV-seronegative. The specimen sequenced was PBMCs. Rearrangement joined TRBV7-2 to TRBJ2-7, and TRBD2 may be the D gene, going by 5 matching bases. The DNA sequence is as follows: TGTGCCAGCAGCTTAGTCCGGGAATCCTACGAGCAGTACTTC. Its amino acids are CASSLVRESYEQYF.